This TCR beta chain was found in a study of Ad26.COV2.S vaccination and SARS-CoV-2 variants. Study-wide results and caveats: While placebo recipients had lower spike-specific TCR breadth, vaccine recipients had more.

Of note for this clone: Its specificity is unknown.

CDR3 length: 16 amino acids. The junction had 12 bases not matched to a gene; V was cut back by 4 bases and J by 6 bases. Germline V gives CDR1 LNHDA, CDR2 SQIVND (reference sequence). Here immunoSEQ multiplex PCR was the method, and the copy in TCRdb shows in-frame clones only, minus some. The table has 400,000 to 500,000 clones, 85% to 90% seen once; the top ten hold 3.6%. Treatment indicated: roughly 20 received Ad26.COV2.S at low or high dose, single or two shots; about 5 received placebo; per-sample allocation not given. Specimen acquisition occurred on day 63 following the initial vaccine or placebo injection.

The clonotype comes from a person aged 18-65 years who received the Ad26.COV2.S COVID-19 vaccine or a placebo. The rearrangement uses TRBV19 and TRBJ2-3; TRBD1 matches at 8 bases. Source: peripheral blood, taken in a trial of Ad26.COV2.S vaccine versus placebo. DNA of the CDR3: TGTGCCAGTAGTACCGTCAGGGGGCAACCAGTCGATACGCAGTATTTT. Protein product: CASSTVRGQPVDTQYF.